These T cell receptor beta chains were read from a single sample in a study of T cell repertoires in cytomegalovirus infection. TCRdb independently ran MiXCR on the reads; one entry per CDR3 protein. The data hold 310,000 or so distinct CDR3 sequences, with 20% to 25% observed a single time. Their antigens are not known. Source: cultured PBMCs, taken from culture after CMV antigen stimulation. These TCRs come from a human donor in good health (CMV status not recorded). Some clones in this sample may be carry-over from other donors' samples. The CDR3 runs from the conserved cysteine through the conserved F or W. The order of the fields is V gene, D gene, J gene, clone size, CDR3 protein, CDR3 DNA. The D gene is left open where the match is weak. Clone size appears in some rows only: once, few, many, or a class for an expanded clone.

V gene: TRBV29-1
D gene: -
J gene: TRBJ1-2
clone size: -
CDR3 protein: CSVTENYGYTF
CDR3 DNA: TGCAGCGTTACTGAAAACTATGGCTACACCTTC

V gene: TRBV2
D gene: TRBD2
J gene: TRBJ2-1
clone size: few
CDR3 protein: CASSALREGPKWGNNEQFF
CDR3 DNA: TGTGCCAGCAGTGCGTTGCGGGAGGGCCCGAAGTGGGGCAACAATGAGCAGTTCTTC

V gene: TRBV6-1
D gene: TRBD2
J gene: TRBJ2-7
clone size: -
CDR3 protein: CASSEARAAKSGSYEQYF
CDR3 DNA: TGTGCCAGCAGTGAAGCCCGGGCGGCCAAAAGCGGGAGTTACGAGCAGTACTTC

V gene: TRBV7-2
D gene: TRBD2
J gene: TRBJ2-2
clone size: -
CDR3 protein: CASSTQGGRDTGELFF
CDR3 DNA: TGTGCCAGCAGCACCCAGGGCGGGAGGGATACCGGGGAGCTGTTTTTT

V gene: TRBV12-5
D gene: -
J gene: TRBJ2-1
clone size: -
CDR3 protein: CASGLPNSYNEQFF
CDR3 DNA: TGTGCTAGTGGTTTGCCCAACAGTTACAATGAGCAGTTCTTC

V gene: TRBV29-1
D gene: TRBD1
J gene: TRBJ2-7
clone size: few
CDR3 protein: CSASRDSDEQYF
CDR3 DNA: TGCAGCGCCAGCCGGGACAGTGACGAGCAGTACTTC

V gene: TRBV5-6
D gene: TRBD1
J gene: TRBJ2-2
clone size: -
CDR3 protein: CASSLVNRDRSGELFF
CDR3 DNA: TGTGCCAGCAGCTTGGTTAACCGGGACAGATCCGGGGAGCTGTTTTTT

V gene: TRBV12-3/TRBV12-4
D gene: -
J gene: TRBJ2-3
clone size: few
CDR3 protein: CASSFPQGWTDTQYF
CDR3 DNA: TGTGCCAGCAGTTTTCCTCAAGGGTGGACAGATACGCAGTATTTT

V gene: TRBV11-2
D gene: TRBD2
J gene: TRBJ2-1
clone size: -
CDR3 protein: CASSLEGGPHPYNEQFF
CDR3 DNA: TGTGCCAGCAGCTTAGAGGGAGGGCCCCACCCCTACAATGAGCAGTTCTTC

V gene: TRBV7-2
D gene: -
J gene: TRBJ1-1
clone size: many
CDR3 protein: CASSLRQVNTEAFF
CDR3 DNA: TGTGCCAGCAGCTTAAGACAGGTGAACACTGAAGCTTTCTTT

V gene: TRBV7-9
D gene: TRBD1
J gene: TRBJ1-2
clone size: few
CDR3 protein: CASSPDRGWEFSYTF
CDR3 DNA: TGTGCCAGCAGCCCAGACAGGGGATGGGAGTTTAGCTACACCTTC

V gene: TRBV18
D gene: TRBD1
J gene: TRBJ2-5
clone size: -
CDR3 protein: CASSPATGVGETQYF
CDR3 DNA: TGTGCCAGCTCACCAGCTACAGGGGTTGGAGAGACCCAGTACTTC

V gene: TRBV12-3/TRBV12-4
D gene: -
J gene: TRBJ1-1
clone size: once
CDR3 protein: CASSFGESEAFF
CDR3 DNA: TGTGCCAGCAGTTTCGGGGAATCTGAAGCTTTCTTT

V gene: TRBV6-2/TRBV6-3
D gene: -
J gene: TRBJ2-5
clone size: -
CDR3 protein: CASSWTEQETQYF
CDR3 DNA: TGTGCCAGCAGTTGGACAGAGCAAGAGACCCAGTACTTC

V gene: TRBV15
D gene: TRBD1
J gene: TRBJ1-6
clone size: -
CDR3 protein: CATSRGPGGVDFLSSYNSPLHF
CDR3 DNA: TGTGCCACCAGCAGGGGACCAGGGGGTGTGGACTTCCTGAGCTCCTATAATTCACCCCTCCACTTT

V gene: TRBV6-6
D gene: TRBD2
J gene: TRBJ2-1
clone size: -
CDR3 protein: CASSYEGTSGNNEQFF
CDR3 DNA: TGTGCCAGCAGTTACGAGGGGACTAGCGGGAACAATGAGCAGTTCTTC

V gene: TRBV7-2
D gene: -
J gene: TRBJ1-1
clone size: many
CDR3 protein: CASSPDGIPGTEAFF
CDR3 DNA: TGTGCCAGCAGCCCGGACGGAATCCCGGGAACTGAAGCTTTCTTT

V gene: TRBV6-6
D gene: TRBD2
J gene: TRBJ2-1
clone size: -
CDR3 protein: CASSRSGSLGEQFF
CDR3 DNA: TGTGCCAGCAGTCGTAGCGGGAGCCTCGGTGAGCAGTTCTTC

V gene: TRBV7-6
D gene: -
J gene: TRBJ2-5
clone size: few
CDR3 protein: CASSLILAGETQYF
CDR3 DNA: TGTGCCAGCAGCTTAATACTAGCCGGTGAGACCCAGTACTTC

V gene: TRBV7-2
D gene: TRBD1
J gene: TRBJ1-2
clone size: -
CDR3 protein: CASSSGGARGGYTF
CDR3 DNA: TGTGCCAGCAGTTCAGGGGGCGCGAGAGGAGGCTACACCTTC

V gene: TRBV12-3/TRBV12-4
D gene: -
J gene: TRBJ2-1
clone size: -
CDR3 protein: CASSIGTFVEQFF
CDR3 DNA: TGTGCCAGCAGTATCGGGACGTTTGTGGAGCAGTTCTTC

V gene: TRBV24-1
D gene: TRBD1
J gene: TRBJ2-1
clone size: -
CDR3 protein: CATSDATGTGFYEQLF
CDR3 DNA: TGTGCCACCAGTGATGCGACCGGGACAGGGTTTTATGAGCAGCTCTTC

V gene: TRBV7-2
D gene: TRBD2
J gene: TRBJ2-1
clone size: many
CDR3 protein: CASSLLAGVGDEQFF
CDR3 DNA: TGTGCCAGCAGCTTGCTAGCGGGAGTAGGGGATGAGCAGTTCTTC

V gene: TRBV7-9
D gene: -
J gene: TRBJ2-1
clone size: -
CDR3 protein: CASSFAGLNEQFF
CDR3 DNA: TGTGCCAGCAGCTTTGCGGGCCTCAATGAGCAGTTCTTC

V gene: TRBV7-3
D gene: TRBD1
J gene: TRBJ2-2
clone size: -
CDR3 protein: CASSLPGGRNPGELFF
CDR3 DNA: TGTGCCAGCAGCCTCCCAGGGGGCAGGAATCCCGGGGAGCTGTTTTTT

V gene: TRBV7-8
D gene: -
J gene: TRBJ2-7
clone size: many
CDR3 protein: CASSLDSGAANSYEQYF
CDR3 DNA: TGTGCCAGCAGCTTAGACTCTGGGGCAGCCAACTCCTACGAGCAGTACTTC

V gene: TRBV11-3
D gene: -
J gene: TRBJ2-2
clone size: -
CDR3 protein: CASSLQENTGELFF
CDR3 DNA: TGTGCCAGCAGCCTCCAAGAGAACACCGGGGAGCTGTTTTTT

V gene: TRBV29-1
D gene: TRBD2
J gene: TRBJ2-1
clone size: -
CDR3 protein: CSVDIAGAGNEQFF
CDR3 DNA: TGCAGCGTGGATATAGCGGGAGCTGGCAATGAGCAGTTCTTC

V gene: TRBV4-3
D gene: TRBD2
J gene: TRBJ2-1
clone size: -
CDR3 protein: CASSQDDTSVYINEQFF
CDR3 DNA: TGCGCCAGCAGCCAAGACGATACTAGCGTGTATATCAATGAGCAGTTCTTC

V gene: TRBV4-1
D gene: -
J gene: TRBJ1-2
clone size: few
CDR3 protein: CASTPQTGLGVNYGYTF
CDR3 DNA: TGCGCCAGCACCCCCCAGACAGGCCTCGGAGTTAACTATGGCTACACCTTC

V gene: TRBV28
D gene: -
J gene: TRBJ2-7
clone size: -
CDR3 protein: CASRTPQGGHYEQYF
CDR3 DNA: TGTGCCAGCAGGACACCGCAGGGGGGTCACTACGAGCAGTACTTC

V gene: TRBV7-9
D gene: -
J gene: TRBJ2-1
clone size: few
CDR3 protein: CASSSQGRVDEQFF
CDR3 DNA: TGTGCCAGCAGCTCACAGGGAAGGGTAGATGAGCAGTTCTTC

V gene: TRBV10-3
D gene: TRBD2
J gene: TRBJ2-1
clone size: few
CDR3 protein: CAISEPEGREANEQFF
CDR3 DNA: TGTGCCATCAGTGAGCCCGAGGGGCGGGAGGCGAATGAGCAGTTCTTC

V gene: TRBV7-2
D gene: TRBD1
J gene: TRBJ2-1
clone size: many
CDR3 protein: CASSLQGASYNEQFF
CDR3 DNA: TGTGCCAGCAGCTTACAGGGGGCCTCCTACAATGAGCAGTTCTTC

V gene: TRBV12-3/TRBV12-4
D gene: TRBD2
J gene: TRBJ2-1
clone size: -
CDR3 protein: CASSTAGGRGESEQFF
CDR3 DNA: TGTGCCAGCAGCACAGCCGGCGGGAGGGGGGAAAGTGAGCAGTTCTTC

V gene: TRBV12-3/TRBV12-4
D gene: TRBD2
J gene: TRBJ2-7
clone size: -
CDR3 protein: CASSFSPGLAGNEQYF
CDR3 DNA: TGTGCCAGCAGTTTTTCCCCCGGACTAGCGGGAAACGAGCAGTACTTC

V gene: TRBV7-6
D gene: TRBD1
J gene: TRBJ1-6
clone size: -
CDR3 protein: CASSHDRGNSPLHF
CDR3 DNA: TGTGCCAGCAGCCACGACAGGGGGAATTCACCCCTCCACTTT

V gene: TRBV5-6
D gene: TRBD2
J gene: TRBJ2-1
clone size: -
CDR3 protein: CASSAGTSGRYEQFF
CDR3 DNA: TGTGCCAGCAGCGCCGGGACTAGCGGGAGGTATGAGCAGTTCTTC

V gene: TRBV6-5
D gene: -
J gene: TRBJ2-2
clone size: few
CDR3 protein: CASSRSTGELFF
CDR3 DNA: TGTGCCAGCAGTCGAAGTACCGGGGAGCTGTTTTTT

V gene: TRBV9
D gene: -
J gene: TRBJ1-2
clone size: -
CDR3 protein: CASSGGLVPNYGYTF
CDR3 DNA: TGTGCCAGCAGCGGGGGACTGGTTCCTAACTATGGCTACACCTTC

V gene: TRBV2
D gene: TRBD2
J gene: TRBJ2-1
clone size: -
CDR3 protein: CASTTGRAGENEQFF
CDR3 DNA: TGTGCCAGCACCACTGGGCGGGCGGGGGAAAATGAGCAGTTCTTC

V gene: TRBV7-8
D gene: TRBD2
J gene: TRBJ2-2
clone size: few
CDR3 protein: CASSLRIILAGGYTGELFF
CDR3 DNA: TGTGCCAGCAGCTTACGTATTATACTAGCGGGAGGATACACCGGGGAGCTGTTTTTT

V gene: TRBV4-1
D gene: -
J gene: TRBJ1-5
clone size: -
CDR3 protein: CASSLVLGSGRQPQHF
CDR3 DNA: TGCGCCAGCAGCCTCGTCCTCGGTTCAGGGAGGCAGCCCCAGCATTTT

V gene: TRBV7-2
D gene: -
J gene: TRBJ1-1
clone size: -
CDR3 protein: CASSLAVSTEAFF
CDR3 DNA: TGTGCCAGCAGCTTAGCGGTGAGCACTGAAGCTTTCTTT

V gene: TRBV7-2
D gene: -
J gene: TRBJ1-4
clone size: -
CDR3 protein: CASRLTATNEKLFF
CDR3 DNA: TGTGCCAGCAGACTGACAGCAACTAATGAAAAACTGTTTTTT

V gene: TRBV4-3
D gene: -
J gene: TRBJ2-1
clone size: few
CDR3 protein: CASSRLVADNEQFF
CDR3 DNA: TGCGCCAGCAGCAGGCTAGTGGCGGACAATGAGCAGTTCTTC

V gene: TRBV6-2/TRBV6-3
D gene: -
J gene: TRBJ1-2
clone size: few
CDR3 protein: CASRGSGQNYGYTF
CDR3 DNA: TGTGCCAGCCGGGGTAGCGGACAGAACTATGGCTACACCTTC

V gene: TRBV6-6
D gene: TRBD1
J gene: TRBJ1-1
clone size: -
CDR3 protein: CASSPTRTGGSTEAFF
CDR3 DNA: TGTGCCAGCAGTCCGACACGGACAGGGGGCAGTACTGAAGCTTTCTTT

V gene: TRBV11-2
D gene: -
J gene: TRBJ2-3
clone size: -
CDR3 protein: CASSSQPSSTDTQYF
CDR3 DNA: TGTGCCAGCAGCTCACAGCCTTCTAGCACAGATACGCAGTATTTT

V gene: TRBV9
D gene: TRBD2
J gene: TRBJ2-5
clone size: -
CDR3 protein: CASSLGGLVETQYF
CDR3 DNA: TGTGCCAGCAGCTTAGGTGGACTAGTTGAGACCCAGTACTTC

V gene: TRBV13
D gene: -
J gene: TRBJ2-7
clone size: few
CDR3 protein: CASTENRYEQYF
CDR3 DNA: TGTGCCAGCACCGAAAATCGGTACGAGCAGTACTTC

V gene: TRBV25-1
D gene: TRBD2
J gene: TRBJ2-5
clone size: -
CDR3 protein: CASSEYPSGETQYF
CDR3 DNA: TGTGCCAGCAGTGAATATCCTAGCGGAGAGACCCAGTACTTC

V gene: TRBV6-4
D gene: TRBD1
J gene: TRBJ1-2
clone size: -
CDR3 protein: CASRQGSEGYTF
CDR3 DNA: TGTGCCAGCAGACAGGGGTCGGAGGGCTACACCTTC

V gene: TRBV7-2
D gene: TRBD1
J gene: TRBJ1-2
clone size: many
CDR3 protein: CARGDRGYGYTF
CDR3 DNA: TGTGCCCGTGGGGACAGGGGCTATGGCTACACCTTC

V gene: TRBV19
D gene: TRBD2
J gene: TRBJ2-7
clone size: many
CDR3 protein: CASSPRALGGLAGAVIYEQYF
CDR3 DNA: TGTGCCAGTAGTCCCCGGGCCCTGGGCGGACTAGCGGGGGCGGTGATCTACGAGCAGTACTTC

V gene: TRBV7-2
D gene: TRBD2
J gene: TRBJ2-1
clone size: many
CDR3 protein: CASSFGTSFNEQFF
CDR3 DNA: TGTGCCAGCAGCTTCGGGACTAGCTTCAATGAGCAGTTCTTC

V gene: TRBV7-2
D gene: -
J gene: TRBJ2-5
clone size: many
CDR3 protein: CASSFYATQYF
CDR3 DNA: TGTGCCAGCAGCTTTTATGCGACCCAGTACTTC

V gene: TRBV7-2
D gene: TRBD2
J gene: TRBJ2-7
clone size: -
CDR3 protein: CASSPRTSGRSTLSEQYF
CDR3 DNA: TGTGCCAGCAGCCCACGGACTAGCGGGAGGAGCACTCTTTCCGAGCAGTACTTC

V gene: TRBV19
D gene: -
J gene: TRBJ1-3
clone size: few
CDR3 protein: CASTTDSSGNTIYF
CDR3 DNA: TGTGCCAGTACGACCGATAGCTCTGGAAACACCATATATTTT

V gene: TRBV12-3/TRBV12-4
D gene: -
J gene: TRBJ1-2
clone size: -
CDR3 protein: CASSLPGLSYGYTF
CDR3 DNA: TGTGCCAGCAGTCTCCCCGGACTGAGCTATGGCTACACCTTC